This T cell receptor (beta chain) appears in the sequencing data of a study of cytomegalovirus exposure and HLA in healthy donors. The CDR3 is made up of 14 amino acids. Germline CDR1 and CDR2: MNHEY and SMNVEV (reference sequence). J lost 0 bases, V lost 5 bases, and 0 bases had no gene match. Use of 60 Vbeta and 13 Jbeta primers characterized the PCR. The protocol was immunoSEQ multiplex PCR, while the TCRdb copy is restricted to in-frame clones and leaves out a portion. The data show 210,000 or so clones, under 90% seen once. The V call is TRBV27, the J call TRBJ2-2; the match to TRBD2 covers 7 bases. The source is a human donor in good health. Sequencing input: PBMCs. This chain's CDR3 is CASSLAANTGELFF. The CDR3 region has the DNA TGTGCCAGCAGTCTAGCGGCGAACACCGGGGAGCTGTTTTTT.